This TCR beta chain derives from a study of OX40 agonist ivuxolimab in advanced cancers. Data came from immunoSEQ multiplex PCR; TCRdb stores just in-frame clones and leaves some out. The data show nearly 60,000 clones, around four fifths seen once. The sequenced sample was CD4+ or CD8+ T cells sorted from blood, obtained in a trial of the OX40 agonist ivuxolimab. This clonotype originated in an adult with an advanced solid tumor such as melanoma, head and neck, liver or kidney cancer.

The CDR3: CASSVGSASGGYNEQFF. In DNA, the CDR3 is TGTGCCAGCAGCGTAGGGTCGGCTAGCGGGGGGTACAATGAGCAGTTCTTC. The genes are TRBV9 and TRBJ2-1, with TRBD2 identical over 11 bases. From germline, CDR1 is SGDLS and CDR2 YYNGEE. With 0 bases clipped from V and 4 bases from J, the junction kept 6 bases outside the gene matches. The CDR3 is 17 amino acids.